This TCR beta chain was identified in a study of blood T cell repertoires in COVID-19 (dated by TCRdb to 2019 to 2021). Study-level background: Collaborator samples came from the United States, Italy and Spain and covered acute and convalescent phases of COVID-19. The prospective study material was composed of cDNA or gDNA derived from T cells, B-cell-depleted T cells, or PBMCs. Subjects who had been exposed to COVID-19, were actively infected with it, or had recovered from it provided the deeply sampled blood TCRbeta repertoires that made up the dataset. A freely available public database, intended as a resource for researchers studying the immune response to SARS-CoV-2, is where the repertoires were released. The samples were drawn from two sources: the first 160 participants of the ongoing ImmuneRACE study, and 1,254 subjects contributed by 6 global collaborators. Sample metadata almost always included a de-identified subject ID, COVID-19 status, age in years and sex. Where available, HLA class I and class II types were obtained from metadata supplied by the sample provider rather than from assay-based typing.

TCRbeta CDR3 regions were amplified from genomic DNA by means of the immunoSEQ Assay, a bias-controlled multiplex PCR. The authors processed their data as follows. Nucleated cell counts per sample were estimated from amplification of reference gene primers within the assay. To quantify the absolute abundance of each unique TCRbeta CDR3 rearrangement, sequence reads were collapsed and filtered. For each sample, productive Simpson clonality was calculated by taking the square root of Simpson's diversity index across productive rearrangements. TCRdb stores this immuneACCESS table with in-frame sequences only. Part of the clones is absent; in the studies checked, under half of the shortfall reflects unresolved V genes, and no reason is known for the rest. V, J and clone size are taken as reported in that table, and D and trimming were inferred from the DNA itself. Recorded for this sample are around 230,000 clones; approximately 80% of them occurred a single time. Over 14% of the sample is taken by the ten largest.

Participants in the prospective study were aged about 18 to 89 years, lived in about two dozen United States geographic areas, and enrolled through a virtual design. In the prospective study, cohorts were assigned on the basis of participant-reported clinical history obtained from a screening survey and a study questionnaire. Recovered participants in ImmuneRACE Cohort 3 were defined as having two consecutive negative NP/OP PCR tests, clearance from a healthcare professional, or resolution of symptoms. In the prospective study, mobile phlebotomists collected whole blood, serum and a nasopharyngeal or oropharyngeal swab from each participant. Prospective study participants could optionally give additional blood draws and questionnaires over an approximately 2-month period. Before DNA extraction, prospective study blood samples were shipped either frozen or at room temperature. A word on this clone: This receptor's antigen is unknown. Base qualities are not provided; no much larger clone lies one nucleotide away.

Paper-wide results and their limitations: Clinical and demographic metadata were provided uncurated, with the amount varying by source and participant.

This receptor was identified in a man in his forties who had recovered from COVID-19. The specimen was PBMCs or T cells enriched from blood (not recorded which).

The DNA is TGTGCCAGCAGCAGGACACCAAATCAGCCCCAGCATTTT. Translated, this is CASSRTPNQPQHF. The chain is made from TRBV3-1 (or the pseudogene TRBV3-2) and TRBJ1-5, with a tentative D gene TRBD1 over 5 matching bases. CDR1 and CDR2 are drawn from the germline V gene (reference sequence): LGHDT, YNNKEL. Trimming costs V 5 bases and J 4 bases, and their ends lie 9 bases apart. Including the terminal cysteine and phenylalanine, the CDR3 comprises 13 residues. The read is trimmed to its CDR3 DNA, 39 bases read in frame from base 1.